This T cell receptor beta chain was obtained from a study of blood T cell repertoires in COVID-19. In Seattle, patients joined the study during active infection and were tracked longitudinally. Germline V gene data show CDR1 as SGHDN and CDR2 as FVKESK. Trimming removed 4 bases at V and 4 bases at J, with 10 bases between. CDR3 size: 13 residues. Generated by immunoSEQ multiplex PCR, the TCRdb table keeps only in-frame clones and is missing some. The repertoire has about 180,000 clones, 65% to 85% of them found once; the top ten carry around 7%. The chain links TRBV14 to TRBJ1-1; D gene ambiguous. The sample comprised peripheral blood. The TCR was taken from a woman aged 40 to 49 with COVID-19, enrolled during active disease. For the CDR3, the DNA is TGTGCCAGCAGCCGCGAGGTCTTCACTGAAGCTTTCTTT. Encoded protein: CASSREVFTEAFF.